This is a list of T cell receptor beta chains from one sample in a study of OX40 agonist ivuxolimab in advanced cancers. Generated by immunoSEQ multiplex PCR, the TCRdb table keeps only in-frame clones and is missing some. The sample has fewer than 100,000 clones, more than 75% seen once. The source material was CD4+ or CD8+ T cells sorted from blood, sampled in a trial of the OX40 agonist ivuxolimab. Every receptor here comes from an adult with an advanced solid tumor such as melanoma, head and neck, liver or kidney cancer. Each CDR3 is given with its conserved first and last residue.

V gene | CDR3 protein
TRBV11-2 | CASSGRTATLNNYGYTF
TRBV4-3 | CASSHGTSGKQETQYF
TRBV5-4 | CASSYKASRSYEQYF
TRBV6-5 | CASSETRRSDTQYF
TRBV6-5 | CASSWGNNQPQHF
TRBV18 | CASSPSSGGQETQYF
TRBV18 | CASSRMRDGNSPLHF
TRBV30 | CAWSVRQFSETQYF
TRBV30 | CAWGSGTEETQYF
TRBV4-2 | CASSQPGQGVRDTQYF
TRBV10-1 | CASSESGYSYNEQFF
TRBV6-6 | CASRDTGRPYEQYF
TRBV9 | CASSLYDRDNEQFF
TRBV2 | CASRGDLDQPQHF
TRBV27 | CASSLFDRAEAFF
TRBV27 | CASSFGRPGEKLFF
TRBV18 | CASSGQGYYEQYF
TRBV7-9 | CASSPNYGTDGYTF
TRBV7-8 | CASSLVWAGLSGNTIYF
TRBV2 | CASSPRGTGNEKLFF